This T cell receptor (beta chain) stems from a study of immune evolution from preneoplasia to lung adenocarcinoma. Study background: HLA loss of heterozygosity: about 7% AIS, about 15% MIA, approximately 31% ADC, none AAH. Whole-study results and caveats: Later-stage lesions seemingly showed higher T cell density and diversity than normal lung.

As to this clone: Antigen specificity is unknown.

The CDR3 consists of 13 residues. The junction had 6 bases not matched to a gene; V was cut back by 6 bases and J by 10 bases. Germline CDR1 MGHDK, CDR2 SYGVNS. The protocol was immunoSEQ multiplex PCR, while the TCRdb copy is restricted to in-frame clones and leaves out a portion. The sample contains just under 2,500 clones, around four fifths of which appear only once. Material for sequencing was FFPE invasive lung adenocarcinoma tissue. The receptor comes from a person between 60 and 79 years old with invasive lung adenocarcinoma. V is TRBV25-1 and J is TRBJ1-6, with 7 positions matching TRBD1. The CDR3, as DNA: TGTGCCAGCAGGGGACAGTCTCCGTCACCCCTCCACTTT. It codes for CASRGQSPSPLHF.